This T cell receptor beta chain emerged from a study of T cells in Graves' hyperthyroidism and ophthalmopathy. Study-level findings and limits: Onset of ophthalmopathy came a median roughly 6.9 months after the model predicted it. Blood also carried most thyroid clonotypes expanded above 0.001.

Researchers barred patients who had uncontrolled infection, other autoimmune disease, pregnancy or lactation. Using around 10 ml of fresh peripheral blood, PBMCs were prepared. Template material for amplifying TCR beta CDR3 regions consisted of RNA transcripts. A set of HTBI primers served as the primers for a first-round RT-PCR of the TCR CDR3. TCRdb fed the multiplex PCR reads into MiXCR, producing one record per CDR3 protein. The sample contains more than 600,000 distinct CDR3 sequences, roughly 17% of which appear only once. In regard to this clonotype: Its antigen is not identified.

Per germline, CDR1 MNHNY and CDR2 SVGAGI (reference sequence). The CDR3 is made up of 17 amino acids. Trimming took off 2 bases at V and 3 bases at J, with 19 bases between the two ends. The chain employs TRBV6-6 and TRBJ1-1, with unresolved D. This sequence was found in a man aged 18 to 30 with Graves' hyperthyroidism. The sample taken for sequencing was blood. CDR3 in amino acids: CASSYGGAKYHYTEAFF. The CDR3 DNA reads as TGTGCCAGCAGTTACGGCGGAGCTAAGTATCATTACACTGAAGCTTTCTTT.